Listed below are T cell receptor beta chains from one sample, sequenced in a study of graft-versus-host responses after intestinal transplantation. Here immunoSEQ multiplex PCR was the method, and the copy in TCRdb shows in-frame clones only, minus some. The sample holds nearly 90,000 clones; 83% are singletons and the top ten take about 15%. These receptors have no known antigen. Sequencing used unstimulated CD8+ T cells sorted from spleen or lymph node cells, obtained before intestinal transplant. The receptors were sampled from a human donor who received an intestinal transplant. The conserved cysteine and the conserved F or W are not part of the CDR3 here. The order of the fields is V gene, J gene, CDR3 protein.

TRBV4-2,TRBJ1-3,ASSLVGQGGNTIY
TRBV5-1,TRBJ1-1,ASSSWDRANTEAF
TRBV5-1,TRBJ1-4,ASRSTGAGANEKLF
TRBV2,TRBJ2-7,ASSEGTGGTYEQY
TRBV21-1,TRBJ2-6,ASSKEGSYSGANVLT
TRBV7-9,TRBJ2-6,ASSRARFPLSGANVLT
TRBV28,TRBJ1-2,ASSLRGGANGYT
TRBV30,TRBJ2-7,AWNGDLAYEQY
TRBV7-7,TRBJ2-1,ASSHGTSGADEQF
TRBV7-7,TRBJ2-3,ASSLEITDTQY
TRBV2,TRBJ2-5,ASRKGSGGAETQY
TRBV6-6,TRBJ2-1,ASSYSDEQF
TRBV15,TRBJ1-6,ATSRDPTQGQSN
TRBV9,TRBJ1-5,ASSADSSNQPQH
TRBV7-2,-,ASSLFLEGGMDEQY
TRBV7-8,TRBJ2-1,ASSLPSDYNEQF
TRBV5-6,TRBJ2-2,ASSLGQNTGELF
TRBV5-1,TRBJ2-3,ASSLALRGTDTQY
TRBV7-9,TRBJ2-1,ASSLQRGGMDEQF
TRBV29-1,TRBJ2-5,SVELGLAIETQY
TRBV6-1,TRBJ2-7,ASSEYHRGRRSYEQY
TRBV11-2,TRBJ2-3,ASSFETSGTPDTQY
TRBV6-5,TRBJ1-1,ASSPSPWMNTEAF
TRBV6-5,TRBJ2-7,ASSRGYEQY
TRBV6-5,TRBJ1-1,ASSYFTGETEAF
TRBV27,TRBJ1-1,ASGEAGRPEAF
TRBV7-6,TRBJ1-2,ASSPPDGYGYT
TRBV19,TRBJ2-7,ASSEKQGVYEQY
TRBV27,TRBJ1-5,ASSSYGKPLPWGFSNQPQH
TRBV27,TRBJ2-1,ASSSTSGIYNEQF
TRBV7-9,TRBJ1-2,ASSLSVDYGYT
TRBV5-1,TRBJ2-7,ASSSDPGTYEQY
TRBV5-1,TRBJ2-7,ASSLGDSFYEQY
TRBV7-6,TRBJ2-2,ASSLVGGTGELF
TRBV4-1,TRBJ1-1,ASNGNTEAF
TRBV4-1,TRBJ1-5,ASSLPASQPQH
TRBV4-1,TRBJ1-2,ASSRRGVQTLGYT
TRBV14,TRBJ2-1,ASSQRPGQGIGEQF